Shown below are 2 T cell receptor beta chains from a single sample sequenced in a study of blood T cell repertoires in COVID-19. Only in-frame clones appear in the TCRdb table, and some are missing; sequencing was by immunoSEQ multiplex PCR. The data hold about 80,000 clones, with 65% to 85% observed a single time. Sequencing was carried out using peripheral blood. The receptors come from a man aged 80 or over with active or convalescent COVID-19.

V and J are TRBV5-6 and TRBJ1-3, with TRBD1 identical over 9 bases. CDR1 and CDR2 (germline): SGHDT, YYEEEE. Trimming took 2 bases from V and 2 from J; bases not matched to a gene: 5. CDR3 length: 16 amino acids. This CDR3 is CASSLRTGEAGNTIYF. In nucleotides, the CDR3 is TGTGCCAGCAGCTTACGGACAGGGGAGGCTGGAAACACCATATATTTT.

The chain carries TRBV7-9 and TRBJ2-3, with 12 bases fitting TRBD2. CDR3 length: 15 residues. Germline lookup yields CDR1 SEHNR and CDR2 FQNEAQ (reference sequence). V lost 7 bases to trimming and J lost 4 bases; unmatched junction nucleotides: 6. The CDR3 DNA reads TGTGCCAGCACCGCGACTAGCGGGGGCCCAGATACGCAGTATTTT. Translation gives CASTATSGGPDTQYF.